This T cell receptor (beta chain) was sequenced during a study of early T cells in non-severe SARS-CoV-2 infection. Study summary: Alpha and beta chains were unpaired, from unsorted whole-blood bulk RNA. Study-level results: Anti-spike CD8 responses were favored by VDJdb matching, which missed private and CD4 specificities.

Researchers tagged individual cDNA molecules with unique molecular identifiers. TCRdb itself ran the 5' RACE reads through MiXCR, one entry per CDR3 protein. The data contain roughly 99,000 distinct CDR3 sequences, about 12% of them singletons. Germline-derived CDR1 and CDR2 are SGDLS and YYNGEE. Trimming took 4 bases from V and 1 from J, leaving 15 bases between them. There are 16 residues in the CDR3. As concerns this clonotype: Antigen specificity is unknown.

The chain links TRBV9 to TRBJ2-1, with D perhaps being TRBD1 or TRBD2 (6 bases each). The material sequenced was whole blood, taken at baseline. The TCR was taken from an adult who was a healthcare worker with PCR-confirmed SARS-CoV-2 infection or an uninfected control (not recorded which). CDR3 sequence reads: CASSPGGGASYNEQFF. The DNA for the CDR3 is TGTGCCAGCAGCCCTGGGGGCGGGGCTTCCTACAATGAGCAGTTCTTC.